These 17 T cell receptor beta chains were all obtained from the same sample, sequenced in a study of vaccination effects on CD4 cells after COVID-19. Sequenced by immunoSEQ multiplex PCR; TCRdb stores in-frame clones only, minus some. Among about 26,000 clones listed, roughly 74% were seen once. Expansion with viral peptide pools was applied to antigen-specific CD4+ T cells by the ViraFEST assay prior to sequencing. Isolating CD4+ T cells followed approximately 11 days of culture. This person's SARS-CoV-2 infection, confirmed by PCR, occurred between March and December 2020. For these receptors, no antigen is known. The specimen comprised CD4+ T cells from PBMCs cultured with HCoV-NL63 spike peptides, sampled before COVID-19 vaccination. These receptors originate from a human donor who had a prior SARS-CoV-2 infection.

A word on this clone: The DNA is omitted, as the CDR3 cannot be located on it reliably, and the CDR3 follows TCRdb's listing. The rearrangement joins TRBV6-5 to TRBJ2-7; the table's D gene call, TRBD1, was not cross checked with the DNA. Germline assignment: CDR1 MNHEY and CDR2 SVGAGI. The CDR3 is made up of 15 amino acids, end residues included. The CDR3 sequence is CASSTSTGSSYEQYF.

This chain links TRBV27 with TRBJ1-2; 7 bases line up with TRBD1. V was clipped by 3 bases and J by 4 bases; unmatched bases: 14. The CDR3 is 17 amino acids. CDR1 is MNHEY and CDR2 is SMNVEV in the germline V gene (reference sequence). The CDR3 nucleotides are TGTGCCAGCAGTTTTATCGTACAGGGGCTCAAATCCTATGGCTACACCTTC. Its protein product is CASSFIVQGLKSYGYTF.

In its sample, this clone was seen a few times. The chain is built from TRBV7-8 and TRBJ2-2, with D perhaps given as TRBD1 or TRBD2 (6 bases each). Germline CDR1 is SGHVS and CDR2 is FQNEAQ. Trimming took off 5 bases at V and 2 bases at J, with 15 bases between the two ends. CDR3 size: 16 residues. The CDR3 sequence: CASSSWGAGNTGELFF. DNA for the CDR3: TGTGCCAGCAGCAGCTGGGGGGCAGGAAACACCGGGGAGCTGTTTTTT.

This clone appeared once. The chain carries TRBV5-6 and TRBJ1-5; no clear D gene. CDR1 and CDR2 (germline): SGHDT, YYEEEE. V was pared by 4 bases and J by 3 bases, with 14 bases between. This CDR3 is built from 15 residues. In DNA, the CDR3 is TGTGCCAGCAGCGCCATGTCAGCAATCAATCAGCCCCAGCATTTT. It encodes CASSAMSAINQPQHF.

The rearrangement joins TRBV5-8 to TRBJ1-5; D unresolved. The length of the CDR3 is 14 residues. V lost 2 bases to trimming and J lost 9 bases, with 15 bases between them. The germline gives CDR1 SGHTS, CDR2 YDEGEE. In nucleotides, the CDR3 is TGTGCCAGCAGCTTATATGACACCTCGGGGCCCCAGCATTTT. It codes for CASSLYDTSGPQHF.

This chain links TRBV2 with TRBJ1-5; D is possibly TRBD1 (6 bases). There are 13 residues in the CDR3. Germline lookup yields CDR1 SNHLY and CDR2 FYNNEI. V gave up 7 bases and J gave up 3 bases, with 10 bases separating them. CDR3 coding DNA: TGTGCCAGCAACGGACAGTTCAATCAGCCCCAGCATTTT. Translated: CASNGQFNQPQHF.

This chain links TRBV5-6 with TRBJ2-6, with a possible D match to TRBD2 (7 bases). Deletions cut 5 bases from V and 4 bases from J, with 13 bases between. The CDR3 contains 15 residues. CDR1 is SGHDT, CDR2 YYEEEE, per germline. As DNA, the CDR3 is TGTGCCAGCAGGGGGGGGACACTGGGGGCCAACGTCCTGACTTTC. This sequence encodes CASRGGTLGANVLTF.

V is TRBV7-6 and J is TRBJ2-2; weak D call: TRBD2 (5 bases). The CDR3 extends over 15 amino acids. Germline assignment: CDR1 SGHVS and CDR2 FNYEAQ. V shed 3 bases and J shed 1 base, with 9 bases lying between them. CDR3 sequence: CASSFDYMNTGELFF. The CDR3 region has the DNA TGTGCCAGCAGCTTTGACTATATGAACACCGGGGAGCTGTTTTTT.

V gene TRBV7-2 combines with J gene TRBJ1-1; D unclear. CDR3 size: 15 residues. CDR1 SGHTA and CDR2 FQGNSA come from the germline V gene. Trimming cost V 2 bases and J 1 base, with 11 bases left between them. The CDR3 region is CASSLTVQPNTEAFF. CDR3 nucleotide sequence: TGTGCCAGCAGCTTAACGGTACAGCCGAACACTGAAGCTTTCTTT.

This clone was observed a single time. This chain joins TRBV4-2 and TRBJ2-5; D ambiguous. Deletions cut 2 bases from V and 5 bases from J, with 3 bases between. CDR3 length: 11 amino acids. Germline V CDR1 and CDR2: LGHNA, YNFKEQ. CDR3 coding DNA: TGTGCCAGCAGCCAAAAGGAGACCCAGTACTTC. Residues: CASSQKETQYF.

V is TRBV25-1 and J is TRBJ1-1, with D perhaps TRBD1 (6 bases). In germline, CDR1 is MGHDK, CDR2 SYGVNS. The V and J ends lost 3 bases and 6 bases respectively, with 8 bases between them. The CDR3 sequence is 12 residues long. This chain's CDR3 is CASSDYRAEAFF. The CDR3 coding sequence is TGTGCCAGCAGTGATTACAGGGCTGAAGCTTTCTTT.

This clone was observed a few times. This sequence joins TRBV1 and TRBJ2-2; TRBD1, the table's D call, was not compared with the DNA. TRBV1 is described as a pseudogene. CDR3 length: 14 amino acids. CDR3 in DNA: TGCACCAGCAGCCTGGGACAGAATGCCGGGGAGCTGTTTTTT. Its protein product is CTSSLGQNAGELFF.

The chain links TRBV5-4 to TRBJ2-2, with D perhaps matching TRBD1 or TRBD2 (5 bases each). This CDR3 region has 15 residues. CDR1 is SGHNT and CDR2 is YYREEE in the germline V gene (reference sequence). Trimming took off 3 bases at V and 0 bases at J, with 9 bases between the two ends. The CDR3 sequence is CASSWDGANTGELFF. In nucleotides, the CDR3 is TGTGCCAGCAGCTGGGACGGCGCGAACACCGGGGAGCTGTTTTTT.

The CDR3 DNA reads TGTGCCAGCAGCACCCGGGACAGGGACTACGAGCAGTACTTC. Protein sequence: CASSTRDRDYEQYF. This rearrangement joins TRBV7-8 to TRBJ2-7; 9 positions agree with TRBD1. V was clipped by 5 bases and J by 3 bases; unmatched bases: 5. The CDR3 has 14 residues. Germline CDR1 is SGHVS and CDR2 is FQNEAQ.

This clone was recorded once. The gene calls are TRBV11-2 and TRBJ2-7, with a tentative D call TRBD1 (6 bases). CDR1 and CDR2 from the germline V gene are SGHAT and FQNNGV. Trimming shortened V by 5 bases and J by 3 bases, and 17 bases separated the two germline ends. This CDR3 contains 15 residues. CDR3 DNA: TGTGCCAGCAGCCCCGGATCCAGGACAGTCTACGAGCAGTACTTC. Its protein product is CASSPGSRTVYEQYF. The full variable domain, with the rest looked up from reference TRBV11-2 and TRBJ2-7, is EAGVAQSPRYKIIEKRQSVAFWCNPISGHATLYWYQQILGQGPKLLIQFQNNGVVDDSQLPKDRFSAERLKGVDSTLKIQPAKLEDSAVYLCASSPGSRTVYEQYFGPGTRLTVT.

This rearrangement joins TRBV5-1 to TRBJ1-2; D may be TRBD1 (5 bases). CDR3 size: 15 residues. Germline CDR1 SGHRS, CDR2 YFSETQ. The V end was cut by 0 bases, the J end by 1 base, with 10 bases between. This CDR3 is CASSLATADNYGYTF. CDR3 DNA sequence: TGCGCCAGCAGCTTGGCGACAGCGGATAACTATGGCTACACCTTC.

The rearrangement links TRBV11-3 to TRBJ2-7; TRBD1 aligns across 9 bases. The CDR3 runs 18 residues. J lost 3 bases, V lost 4 bases, and 16 bases had no gene match. CDR1 SGHNT and CDR2 YENEEA come from the germline V gene. In nucleotides, the CDR3 is TGTGCCAGCAGCTCCGGGACAGGGAGATCTTCTCCGGACTACGAGCAGTACTTC. This codes for CASSSGTGRSSPDYEQYF.